What follows are 17 T cell receptor beta chains derived from one specimen sequenced in a study of tumor and adjacent non-tumor tissue in lung cancer. A modified ARM-PCR protocol with three rounds of nested PCR amplified TCRbeta. TCRdb re-analysed the multiplex PCR reads in MiXCR, keeping a single row per CDR3 protein. The table lists tens of thousands of distinct CDR3 sequences, about 56% of them singletons. RNA was extracted from bulk tissue without any cell sorting. This non-tumor lung sample came from over 3 cm beyond the tumor edge. Source material: distant non-tumor lung tissue. These receptors were taken from a man between 65 and 85 years old with non-small cell lung cancer.

With respect to this clonotype: At one end the junction does not follow the germline gene, possibly because of a read error. The chain has TRBV11-2 and TRBJ2-1, with D unresolved. Germline CDR1 reads SGHAT; CDR2 reads FQNNGV. There are 16 residues in the CDR3. The CDR3 region has the DNA TGTGTCAGCCGCCTCCTGATCGGGTTAGCCCACAATGAGCAGTTCTTC. It encodes CVSRLLIGLAHNEQFF.

This clonotype showed up just once. At one boundary the junction diverges from the germline segment, which might be a read error. The chain combines TRBV11-2 with TRBJ2-2, with TRBD2 as a possible D gene (5 bases). Per the germline V gene, CDR1 is SGHAT and CDR2 is FQNNGV. This CDR3 is built from 15 residues. The chain's CDR3 is CASSLGRMLTGDLFF. The CDR3 coding sequence is TGTGCCAGCAGCTTAGGCAGGATGCTCACCGGGGATCTGTTTTTT.

The sample holds a few counts of this clonotype. Sequence at one end of the junction differs from germline and may be a read error. The V and J genes are TRBV19 and TRBJ2-1; possibly TRBD2 for D (5 bases). CDR3 length equals 13 residues. CDR1 LNHDA and CDR2 SQIVND come from the germline V gene (reference sequence). The CDR3 is CANSNGDYNEQFF. DNA for the CDR3: TGTGCCAATAGTAACGGGGATTACAATGAGCAGTTCTTC. The full variable domain, in which reference TRBV19 and TRBJ2-1 provide the parts outside the CDR3, is DGGITQSPKYLFRKEGQNVTLSCEQNLNHDAMYWYRQDPGQGLRLIYYSQIVNDFQKGDIAEGYSVSREKKESFPLTVTSAQKNPTAFYLCANSNGDYNEQFFGPGTRLTVL.

J is TRBJ1-2 and V is TRBV6-1; 7 bases line up with TRBD1. The CDR3 loop spans 15 amino acids. CDR1 is MNHNS, CDR2 SASEGT, per germline. V was pared by 4 bases and J by 2 bases, with 7 bases of the junction left unmatched. The CDR3 DNA follows: TGTGCCAGCAGTGTCTCCGGGACAGCAAACTATGGCTACACCTTC. Translation: CASSVSGTANYGYTF.

J is TRBJ1-2 and V is TRBV7-9; 7 bases are a match to TRBD1. CDR1 is SEHNR, CDR2 FQNEAQ, per germline (reference sequence). The CDR3 is 14 amino acids. V shed 5 bases, J shed 8 bases, and the junction held 11 bases outside the gene matches. DNA for the CDR3: TGTGCCAGCAGCCCGGGACAGAGGGCCGCGGGCTACACCTTC. It specifies CASSPGQRAAGYTF. The complete variable domain, with remaining parts taken from reference TRBV7-9 and TRBJ1-2, reads DTGVSQNPRHKITKRGQNVTFRCDPISEHNRLYWYRQTLGQGPEFLTYFQNEAQLEKSRLLSDRFSAERPKGSFSTLEIQRTEQGDSAMYLCASSPGQRAAGYTFGSGTRLTVV.

This clonotype was detected a few times. A read error may explain this, as a much larger clone is one base away. V and J are TRBV6-1 and TRBJ1-6; no clear D gene. Germline assignment: CDR1 MNHNS and CDR2 SASEGT. This CDR3 contains 14 residues. The CDR3 spells CANSEVGRHSPLHF. CDR3 bases: TGTGCCAACAGTGAGGTTGGGAGACATTCACCCCTCCACTTT.

Remarks on this clonotype: This likely comes from a read error, as the CDR3 has no conserved phenylalanine or tryptophan at its end. V is TRBV28 and J is TRBJ1-1; TRBD1 is a possible D gene (5 bases). The CDR3 is 12 amino acids. Germline V lookup: CDR1 MDHEN, CDR2 SYDVKM. The CDR3 nucleotides read TGTACCAGCAGTCCCCCGGATAGGGGAGCTTTCTTA. Amino acid sequence: CTSSPPDRGAFL.

This clonotype has a handful of counts. This rearrangement joins TRBV28 to TRBJ2-6, with D uncertain. V was trimmed by 7 bases and J by 0 bases, leaving 1 base between them. The CDR3 is made up of 12 amino acids. Germline-derived CDR1 and CDR2 are MDHEN and SYDVKM. CDR3 residues: CASNSGANVLTF. The DNA of the CDR3 is TGTGCCAGCAACTCTGGGGCCAACGTCCTGACTTTC.

A note on this clonotype: Germline is not matched at one junction end, which may reflect a read error. The chain couples TRBV14 to TRBJ1-6; D unresolved. This CDR3 comprises 14 residues. Per germline, CDR1 SGHDN and CDR2 FVKESK. The CDR3 loop reads CASSQDLYNSSLHF. For the CDR3, the DNA is TGTGCCAGCAGCCAAGATCTGTATAATTCATCCCTCCACTTT.

For this clonotype: The germline gene is not matched at one end of the junction; a read error may be the cause. The chain joins TRBV11-1 to TRBJ2-5; D uncertain. The germline V gene has CDR1 SGHAT and CDR2 FQDESV (reference sequence). The CDR3 is made up of 14 amino acids. The CDR3 loop is CASTLADPQETQCF. CDR3 sequence (DNA): TGTGCCAGCACCCTGGCTGATCCACAAGAGACCCAGTGCTTC.

This chain links TRBV11-3 with TRBJ2-4; possible D gene TRBD2, 5 bases. CDR1 SGHNT and CDR2 YENEEA come from the germline V gene. Trimming cost V 7 bases and J 0 bases, with 16 bases left between them. CDR3 length: 16 residues. The CDR3 is CASIGNEGLAKNIQYF. As DNA, the CDR3 is TGTGCCAGCATCGGTAACGAGGGTCTAGCCAAAAACATTCAGTACTTC.

This clonotype appeared many times. The chain joins TRBV29-1 to TRBJ2-4; D gene unclear. CDR1 is SQVTM and CDR2 is ANQGSEA in the germline V gene. The CDR3 consists of 12 residues. Trimming took 5 bases from V and 7 from J, leaving 12 bases between them. This CDR3 is CSVMGPGNIQYF. The CDR3 DNA reads as TGCAGCGTTATGGGCCCCGGGAACATTCAGTACTTC.

This clonotype was seen a single time. In this CDR3 the conserved last residue, phenylalanine or tryptophan, is missing, so a read error is likely. The rearrangement joins TRBV29-1 to TRBJ2-7; 7 nucleotides match TRBD1. Germline V gene data show CDR1 as SQVTM and CDR2 as ANQGSEA. This CDR3 region has 12 residues. With 7 bases clipped from V and 6 bases from J, the junction kept 9 bases outside the gene matches. The CDR3 DNA follows: TGCAGCGATGGGACAGTCATATCCGAGCAGTACTCC. Protein sequence: CSDGTVISEQYS.

The table lists this clonotype with a count of one. This sequence may be a read error, since a much larger clone differs from it by one base. The rearrangement links TRBV6-5 to TRBJ2-5; no definite D call. This CDR3 has 15 residues. The germline V gene encodes CDR1 MNHEY and CDR2 SVGAGI. The chain's CDR3 is CASSPIRPSQESQYF. The CDR3 bases are TGTGCCAGCAGTCCAATCAGGCCCTCCCAAGAGAGCCAGTACTTC.

This clonotype occurred a few times. This chain connects TRBV20-1 to TRBJ2-7; 8 nucleotides align to TRBD2. Germline CDR1 reads DFQATT; CDR2 reads SNEGSKA (reference sequence). With V trimmed by 6 bases and J by 0 bases, 7 bases remained unmatched. This CDR3 is built from 14 residues. The CDR3 here is CSALTSGISYEQYF. The CDR3 DNA reads TGCAGTGCGCTCACTAGCGGAATCTCCTACGAGCAGTACTTC.

A note on this clonotype: Because the CDR3 is missing its conserved closing phenylalanine or tryptophan, this is likely a read error. This rearrangement joins TRBV6-5 to TRBJ2-7, with D perhaps given as TRBD1 or TRBD2 (5 bases each). The CDR3 covers 15 residues. CDR1 is MNHEY and CDR2 is SVGAGI in the germline V gene. The V gene lost 4 bases and the J gene lost 1 base, with 14 bases spanning the gap. CDR3 in DNA: TGTGCCAGCAGTTCGGGGCCGATAGGTTCCTACGAGCAGTACCTC. It specifies CASSSGPIGSYEQYL.

For this clonotype: This likely comes from a read error, as the CDR3 has no conserved phenylalanine or tryptophan at its end. No DNA is shown, since the ends of the CDR3 on it are uncertain; the CDR3 is the one TCRdb lists. V usage is TRBV11-1 and J usage is TRBJ2-7. The CDR3 adds up to 14 amino acids, both ends counted. The V gene's germline CDR1 is SGHAT and CDR2 FQDESV (reference sequence). The CDR3 protein is CASSLIERTYEQYS.